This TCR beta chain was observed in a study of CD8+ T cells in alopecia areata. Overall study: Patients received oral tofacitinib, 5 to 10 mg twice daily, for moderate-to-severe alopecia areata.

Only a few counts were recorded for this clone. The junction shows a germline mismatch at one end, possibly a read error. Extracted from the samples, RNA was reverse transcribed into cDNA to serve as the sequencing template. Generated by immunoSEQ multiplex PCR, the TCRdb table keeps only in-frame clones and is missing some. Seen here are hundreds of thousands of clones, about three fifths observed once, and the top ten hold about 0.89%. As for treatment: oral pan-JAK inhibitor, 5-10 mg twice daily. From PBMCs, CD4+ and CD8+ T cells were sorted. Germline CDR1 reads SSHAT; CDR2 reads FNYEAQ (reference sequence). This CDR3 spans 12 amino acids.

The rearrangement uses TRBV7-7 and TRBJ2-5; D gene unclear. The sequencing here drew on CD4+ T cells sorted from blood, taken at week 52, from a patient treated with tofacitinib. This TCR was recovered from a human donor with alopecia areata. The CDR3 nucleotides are TGTGCTAGCAGCTCAGGACCCCAGACCCAGTACTTC. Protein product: CASSSGPQTQYF. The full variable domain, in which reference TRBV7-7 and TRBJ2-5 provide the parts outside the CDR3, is GAGVSQSPRYKVTKRGQDVTLRCDPISSHATLYWYQQALGQGPEFLTYFNYEAQPDKSGLPSDRFSAERPEGSISTLTIQRTEQRDSAMYRCASSSGPQTQYFGPGTRLLVL.